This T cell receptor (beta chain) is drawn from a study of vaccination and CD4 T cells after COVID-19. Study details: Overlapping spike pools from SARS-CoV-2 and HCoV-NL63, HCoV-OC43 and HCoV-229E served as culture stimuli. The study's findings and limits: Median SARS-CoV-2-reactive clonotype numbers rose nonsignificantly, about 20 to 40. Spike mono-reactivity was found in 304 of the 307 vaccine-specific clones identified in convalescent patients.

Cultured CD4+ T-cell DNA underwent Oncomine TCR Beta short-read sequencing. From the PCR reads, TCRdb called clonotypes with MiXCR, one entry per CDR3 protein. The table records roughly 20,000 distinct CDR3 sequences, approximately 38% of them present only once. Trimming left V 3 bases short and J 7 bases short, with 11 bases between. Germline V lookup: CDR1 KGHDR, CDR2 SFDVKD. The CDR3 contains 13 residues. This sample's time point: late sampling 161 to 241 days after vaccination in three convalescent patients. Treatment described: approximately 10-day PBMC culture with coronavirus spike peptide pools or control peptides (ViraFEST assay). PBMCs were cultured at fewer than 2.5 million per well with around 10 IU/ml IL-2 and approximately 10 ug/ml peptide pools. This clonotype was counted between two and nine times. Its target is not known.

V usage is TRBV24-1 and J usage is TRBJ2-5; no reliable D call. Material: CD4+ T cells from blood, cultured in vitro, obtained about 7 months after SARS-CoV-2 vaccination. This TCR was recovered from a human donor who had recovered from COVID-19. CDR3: CATSDGSVVTQYF. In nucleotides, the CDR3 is TGTGCCACCAGTGATGGTTCTGTCGTGACCCAGTACTTC.